The 20 T cell receptor beta chains presented below share a single source sample, sequenced in a study of T cell changes during pregnancy in multiple sclerosis. The table came from immunoSEQ multiplex PCR; TCRdb's copy has only in-frame clones and leaves some out. The table has 35,000 or so clones, around 93% seen once. The sample was CD4+ T cells from peripheral blood mononuclear cells, taken in the first trimester of pregnancy. The origin of the receptors is a female donor with multiple sclerosis, enrolled in a pregnancy study.

The genes are TRBV6-1 and TRBJ1-2, with 7 positions matching TRBD1. V trimming: 4 bases; J trimming: 3 bases; junction bases outside the gene matches: 8. This CDR3 has 15 residues. Per the germline V gene, CDR1 is MNHNS and CDR2 is SASEGT. The DNA for the CDR3 is TGTGCCAGCAGTGGCCACAAAGGGGGCGACTATGGCTACACCTTC. Amino acid sequence: CASSGHKGGDYGYTF.

The CDR3 is CASSLGQGQTYEQYF. CDR3 in DNA: TGTGCCAGCAGTCTAGGACAGGGACAAACCTACGAGCAGTACTTC. The chain links TRBV2 to TRBJ2-7; 8 nucleotides line up with TRBD1. CDR1 SNHLY and CDR2 FYNNEI come from the germline V gene. V gave up 5 bases and J gave up 2 bases; unmatched junction bases: 8. The length of the CDR3 is 15 residues.

The chain joins TRBV5-1 to TRBJ1-1; 8 positions match TRBD1. Germline values: CDR1 SGHRS, CDR2 YFSETQ. The CDR3 has 14 residues. The junction had 6 bases not matched to a gene; V was cut back by 6 bases and J by 2 bases. Written as DNA, the CDR3 is TGCGCCAGCAAACCGGGACAGGTTAACACTGAAGCTTTCTTT. Its translation is CASKPGQVNTEAFF.

The table lists this clone with a count of one. The gene calls are TRBV4-1 and TRBJ2-2; 9 nucleotides agree with TRBD1. Germline V gene data show CDR1 as MGHRA and CDR2 as YSYEKL. This CDR3 has 18 amino acids. V lost 5 bases and J lost 4; bases outside the gene matches: 14. This chain's CDR3 is CASSGRMGQGISTGELFF. In DNA form, the CDR3 reads TGCGCCAGCAGCGGCCGAATGGGACAGGGTATAAGCACCGGGGAGCTGTTTTTT.

The chain links TRBV7-2 to TRBJ2-2; D is possibly TRBD2 (6 bases). The V gene's germline CDR1 is SGHTA and CDR2 FQGNSA. The CDR3 contains 15 residues. V dropped 3 bases and J dropped 3 bases, with 11 bases sitting between them. This CDR3 is CASSLNWGDTGELFF. For the CDR3, the DNA is TGTGCCAGCAGCTTGAATTGGGGGGACACCGGGGAGCTGTTTTTT.

The sample holds one count of this clone. The CDR3 loop reads CASNLLGAGYNEQFF. CDR3 nucleotide sequence: TGTGCCAGCAACCTGCTGGGGGCCGGTTACAATGAGCAGTTCTTC. The rearrangement joins TRBV6-1 to TRBJ2-1; a weak D match, TRBD1 (6 bases). Trimming removed 7 bases from V and 4 bases from J, with 17 bases in between. CDR1 MNHNS and CDR2 SASEGT come from the germline V gene. CDR3 length equals 15 residues.

The J gene is TRBJ2-5, the V gene TRBV5-4; 9 bases agree with TRBD1. J was trimmed by 4 bases and V by 2 bases; bases with no gene match: 6. CDR3 length equals 15 residues. Germline CDR1 is SGHNT and CDR2 is YYREEE (reference sequence). For the CDR3, the DNA is TGTGCCAGCAGCTTACAACAGGGGGCGGGAGAGACCCAGTACTTC. This encodes CASSLQQGAGETQYF.

Within the sample, this clone is medium-sized (0.01 to 0.1%). This chain uses TRBV28 with TRBJ1-2; 9 positions match TRBD1. The CDR3 runs 16 residues. V shed 6 bases and J 5 bases; nucleotides not matched to a gene: 13. The germline gives CDR1 MDHEN, CDR2 SYDVKM. This chain's CDR3 is CASSSKNSGQGYGYTF. In DNA, the CDR3 is TGTGCCAGCAGCTCTAAAAACTCGGGACAGGGATATGGCTACACCTTC.

This sequence joins TRBV4-3 and TRBJ1-4; D is unresolved. The CDR3 spans 15 residues. CDR1 LGHNA and CDR2 YSLEER come from the germline V gene. V was trimmed by 4 bases and J by 0 bases, leaving 9 bases between them. The CDR3 region is CASSLQIATNEKLFF. The CDR3 region has the DNA TGCGCCAGCAGCCTACAAATTGCAACTAATGAAAAACTGTTTTTT.

The V gene is TRBV5-8, the J gene TRBJ2-1; D perhaps matches TRBD2 (6 bases). The V gene's germline CDR1 is SGHTS and CDR2 YDEGEE. V dropped 2 bases and J dropped 4 bases, with 16 bases sitting between them. CDR3 length equals 16 residues. CDR3 protein: CASSFPERAWYNEQFF. CDR3 nucleotides: TGTGCCAGCAGCTTTCCAGAGCGGGCGTGGTACAATGAGCAGTTCTTC.

The chain carries TRBV5-8 and TRBJ1-5, with D unclear. The V end lost 5 bases, the J end lost 3 bases, and 3 bases lay between the germline ends. The CDR3 consists of 11 residues. Germline V gives CDR1 SGHTS, CDR2 YDEGEE. This CDR3 is CASSLNQPQHF. Written as DNA, the CDR3 is TGTGCCAGCAGTCTCAATCAGCCCCAGCATTTT.

This clone came up once. The V call is TRBV7-2, the J call TRBJ2-3, with D perhaps TRBD2 (6 bases). The CDR3 is 14 amino acids. Germline V gives CDR1 SGHTA, CDR2 FQGNSA. Trimming removed 4 bases from V and 0 bases from J, with 8 bases in between. The CDR3 sequence is CASSSGDSTDTQYF. CDR3 coding DNA: TGTGCCAGCAGCTCGGGAGATAGCACAGATACGCAGTATTTT.

This chain connects TRBV7-2 to TRBJ2-1; 9 bases line up with TRBD2. The CDR3 is made up of 15 amino acids. Trimming at V came to 5 bases and at J to 5 bases, leaving 7 bases not matched to a gene. CDR1 and CDR2 from the germline V gene are SGHTA and FQGNSA. The CDR3 nucleotides read TGTGCCAGCAGCCCCAGGCGGGGGGGAGACAATGAGCAGTTCTTC. It specifies CASSPRRGGDNEQFF. The complete variable domain, with remaining parts taken from reference TRBV7-2 and TRBJ2-1, reads GAGVSQSPSNKVTEKGKDVELRCDPISGHTALYWYRQSLGQGLEFLIYFQGNSAPDKSGLPSDRFSAERTGGSVSTLTIQRTQQEDSAVYLCASSPRRGGDNEQFFGPGTRLTVL.

This chain connects TRBV19 to TRBJ1-5, with D possibly TRBD1 on 5 matching bases. This CDR3 is 15 amino acids long. The germline V gene encodes CDR1 LNHDA and CDR2 SQIVND (reference sequence). Trimming left V 0 bases short and J 2 bases short, with 8 bases between. The DNA for the CDR3 is TGTGCCAGTAGTATAGAGGGGCGCGGCAATCAGCCCCAGCATTTT. Amino acids: CASSIEGRGNQPQHF.

The chain combines TRBV2 with TRBJ1-5; D is unresolved. The germline V gene has CDR1 SNHLY and CDR2 FYNNEI. Deletions cut 1 base from V and 3 bases from J, with 4 bases between. The CDR3 runs 13 residues. This chain's CDR3 is CASSEGDNQPQHF. DNA for the CDR3: TGTGCCAGCAGTGAAGGAGACAATCAGCCCCAGCATTTT.

CDR3 sequence (DNA): TGTGCCAGTAGTAACAGGGGAGGAAGCAATCAGCCCCAGCATTTT. Protein product: CASSNRGGSNQPQHF. The chain combines TRBV19 with TRBJ1-5, with TRBD1 matching 7 bases. Germline V gene data show CDR1 as LNHDA and CDR2 as SQIVND (reference sequence). This CDR3 is built from 15 residues. V gave up 4 bases and J gave up 1 base; unmatched junction bases: 4.

The chain links TRBV18 to TRBJ1-6; 7 bases match TRBD1. Losses at the gene ends were 3 bases for V and 5 bases for J; bases not matched to a gene: 13. This CDR3 region has 18 residues. The germline CDR1 and CDR2 sequences are KGHSH and LQKENI. DNA of the CDR3: TGTGCCAGCTCACCTTTTGAGACAGGGATAATTCATAATTCACCCCTCCACTTT. It encodes CASSPFETGIIHNSPLHF.

DNA of the CDR3: TGTGCCAGCAGCCAACCCCGGGGGAACACTGAAGCTTTCTTT. Protein sequence: CASSQPRGNTEAFF. This sequence joins TRBV7-9 and TRBJ1-1, with D uncertain. There are 14 residues in the CDR3. CDR1 SEHNR and CDR2 FQNEAQ come from the germline V gene (reference sequence). Trimming stripped 5 bases from V and 1 base from J, with 11 bases between.

The chain is built from TRBV7-2 and TRBJ2-7, with a weak D call TRBD2 (7 bases). This CDR3 is 13 amino acids long. The germline V gene has CDR1 SGHTA and CDR2 FQGNSA. Trimming pared 2 bases from V and 5 bases from J, leaving 10 bases between. The CDR3 nucleotides are TGTGCCAGCAGCTTAAAAGGGGGGGACGAGCAGTACTTC. Protein sequence: CASSLKGGDEQYF.

The rearrangement links TRBV19 to TRBJ2-7, with a tentative D call TRBD1 (5 bases). Between the trimmed V and J ends, which lost 3 bases and 6 bases, there was a span of 15 bases. CDR1 is LNHDA, CDR2 SQIVND, per germline (reference sequence). The CDR3 contains 14 residues. CDR3 DNA sequence: TGTGCCAGTAGTATCGAGGACACAGCAGGCGAGCAGTACTTC. Translation: CASSIEDTAGEQYF.